These 27 T cell receptor beta chains were sequenced from one sample in a study of tumor and adjacent non-tumor tissue in lung cancer. This sample's RNA came from whole unsorted tissue. Distant lung tissue was collected more than 3 cm away from the tumor edge. The library came from three nested PCR rounds adapted from ARM-PCR protocols. TCRdb processed the multiplex PCR reads anew with MiXCR; each CDR3 protein has one entry. The sample carries 60,000 to 90,000 distinct CDR3 sequences, approximately 71% recorded once. What was sequenced was distant non-tumor lung tissue. The source of these receptors is a woman between 50 and 59 years old with non-small cell lung cancer.

This clonotype was detected many times. A much larger clone differs from this one at a single base, so this may be a read error. The V call is TRBV11-1, the J call TRBJ2-3; 13 bases agree with TRBD2. The CDR3 is 17 residues long. In germline, CDR1 is SGHAT, CDR2 FQDESV (reference sequence). The DNA for the CDR3 is TGTGCCAGCAGCGTCGGACTAGCGGGAGTGTCCACAGATGCGCAGTATTTT. Its protein is CASSVGLAGVSTDAQYF.

The sample holds a few counts of this clonotype. The junction shows a germline mismatch at one end, possibly a read error. This sequence joins TRBV11-2 and TRBJ2-2; D is perhaps TRBD2 (5 bases). In germline, CDR1 is SGHAT, CDR2 FQNNGV. This CDR3 has 17 residues. CDR3: CASSLVLYGESTGELFF. DNA of the CDR3: TGTGCCAGCAGTTTAGTGTTATACGGGGAAAGCACCGGGGAGCTGTTTTTT.

This clonotype was recorded a few times. It may be a read error: a sequence one base away is much more abundant. The rearrangement joins TRBV6-2 or TRBV6-3 to TRBJ2-7; 7 bases map to TRBD1. CDR1 is MNHEY and CDR2 is SVGEGT in the germline V gene. The CDR3 loop spans 13 amino acids. The CDR3 DNA is TGTACCAGCAGCCGCGATCAGGGGGACGAGCAGTACTTC. Protein: CTSSRDQGDEQYF.

Worth noting for this clonotype: A read error may be the cause here, since a much bigger clone is one base away. This chain connects TRBV20-1 to TRBJ1-2; a possible D gene is TRBD1 (5 bases). Germline V gene sequence: CDR1 DFQATT, CDR2 SNEGSKA (reference sequence). The CDR3 is 17 residues long. CDR3 bases: TGCAGTGTTAGAACCACATCTGGACGGGACCTCAACTATGGCTACACCTTC. It is translated as CSVRTTSGRDLNYGYTF.

This clonotype was recorded a few times. This may be a read error, as it is one base from a much larger clone. The chain carries TRBV11-2 and TRBJ2-6, with D unresolved. V shed 3 bases and J shed 6 bases, with 9 bases lying between them. Germline CDR1 SGHAT, CDR2 FQNNGV. This CDR3 has 14 amino acids. The CDR3 region has the DNA TGTGCCAGCAGCTTCAGCCCTGAGGCCAACGTCCTGACTTTC. Translation gives CASSFSPEANVLTF.

This clonotype was seen once. This chain links TRBV6-6 with TRBJ2-2; D is uncertain. CDR1 and CDR2 from the germline V gene are MNHNY and SVGAGI (reference sequence). CDR3 size: 14 residues. Trimming shortened V by 7 bases and J by 7 bases, and 16 bases separated the two germline ends. This chain's CDR3 is CASTVTMGRGELFF. Written as DNA, the CDR3 is TGTGCCAGCACTGTCACCATGGGTCGCGGGGAGCTGTTTTTT.

About this clonotype: Given the absence of the conserved phenylalanine or tryptophan at the CDR3 end, a read error is likely. Because the CDR3's place on the DNA is in doubt, the DNA is left out and the CDR3 is given as listed by TCRdb. The chain joins TRBV21-1 to TRBJ2-3; the table's D call, TRBD1, was not checked against the DNA. TRBV21-1 is deemed a pseudogene. Inclusive of both ends, the CDR3 amounts to 18 amino acids. CDR3 region: CASSKAKQGESSTDTQYL.

In the case of this clonotype: Just one base apart from a much larger clone, this may be a read error. The V and J genes are TRBV6-2 or TRBV6-3 and TRBJ2-3; D perhaps matches TRBD2 (7 bases). The CDR3 has 15 amino acids. Germline V gene lookup returns CDR1 MNHEY and CDR2 SVGEGT. The germline V and J ends were trimmed by 7 bases and 2 bases, with 16 bases remaining between them. The CDR3 region is CASKSPGGHTDTQYF. The CDR3 DNA is TGTGCCAGCAAGAGCCCGGGGGGCCACACAGATACGCAGTATTTT.

Comment on this clonotype: Since no conserved phenylalanine or tryptophan closes the CDR3, a read error is the likely cause. This chain links TRBV11-2 with TRBJ2-7; 10 nucleotides agree with TRBD1. This CDR3 contains 15 residues. The germline V gene has CDR1 SGHAT and CDR2 FQNNGV. The CDR3 DNA is TGTGCCAGCCGCTTCGGGACAGGGGATACCTACGAGCAGTACTTG. Protein product: CASRFGTGDTYEQYL.

This clonotype was seen ten or more times. The rearrangement uses TRBV7-8 and TRBJ2-2, with TRBD1 as a possible D gene (6 bases). CDR1 is SGHVS and CDR2 is FQNEAQ in the germline V gene. V lost 4 bases, J lost 4 bases, and 13 bases lay in between. The CDR3 length is 15 residues. The DNA for the CDR3 is TGTGCCAGCAGCTCACAGGGCGGTGGCACCGGGGAGCTGTTTTTT. It is translated as CASSSQGGGTGELFF. Full variable domain (outside the CDR3, taken from reference TRBV7-8 and TRBJ2-2): GAGVSQSPRYKVAKRGQDVALRCDPISGHVSLFWYQQALGQGPEFLTYFQNEAQLDKSGLPSDRFFAERPEGSVSTLKIQRTQQEDSAVYLCASSSQGGGTGELFFGEGSRLTVL.

The rearrangement joins TRBV20-1 to TRBJ2-5; D is uncertain. The CDR3 runs to 15 residues. Trimming took 1 base from V and 4 from J, leaving 16 bases between them. Germline CDR1 and CDR2: DFQATT and SNEGSKA (reference sequence). The CDR3 DNA is TGCAGTGCTAGAGGTTGGTCTGGCGACCGAGAGACCCAGTACTTC. This codes for CSARGWSGDRETQYF.

Remarks on this clonotype: A read error is possible here, since a much larger clone lies one base away. The chain uses TRBV6-6 and TRBJ1-2, with 10 bases that match TRBD1. Germline lookup yields CDR1 MNHNY and CDR2 SVGAGI (reference sequence). With V trimmed by 10 bases and J by 8 bases, 13 bases remained unmatched. The CDR3 is made up of 14 amino acids. CDR3 in amino acids: CAIDRDRGARGYTF. In DNA, the CDR3 is TGTGCCATCGATCGGGACAGGGGAGCGAGGGGCTACACCTTC.

On this clonotype itself: Since a much larger clone is just one base distant, this may be a read error. This chain links TRBV5-5 with TRBJ2-2, with a possible D match to TRBD2 (6 bases). V dropped 0 bases and J dropped 6 bases, with 18 bases sitting between them. Germline loops: CDR1 SGHKS, CDR2 YYEKEE (reference sequence). CDR3 length: 17 amino acids. Here the CDR3 reads CASSLGPGTGNAGELFF. DNA of the CDR3: TGTGCCAGCAGCTTGGGTCCCGGGACTGGTAACGCCGGGGAGCTGTTTTTT.

In regard to this clonotype: A read error may be the cause here, since a much bigger clone is one base away. The chain has TRBV12-3 or TRBV12-4 and TRBJ1-1; perhaps TRBD1 as D (5 bases). CDR3 length: 13 amino acids. Between the trimmed V and J ends, which lost 6 bases and 7 bases, there was a span of 15 bases. DNA for the CDR3: TGTGCCAGCAGCCTGGCTGGGGGGGGTGAAGCTTTCTTT. Amino acid sequence: CASSLAGGGEAFF.

Worth noting for this clonotype: The junction departs from germline at one end; a sequencing error may be responsible. The rearrangement uses TRBV28 and TRBJ1-4, with D possibly TRBD1 on 6 matching bases. Germline values: CDR1 MDHEN, CDR2 SYDVKM. CDR3 size: 16 residues. The DNA of the CDR3 is TGTGCCAGCACGGGACACTCGAATACTCCGGGTGAAAAACTGATTTTT. This sequence encodes CASTGHSNTPGEKLIF.

This clonotype was observed a handful of times. The chain carries TRBV6-4 and TRBJ2-1; no clear D gene. There are 15 residues in the CDR3. CDR1 and CDR2 from the germline V gene are MRHNA and SNTAGT. V lost 4 bases to trimming and J lost 5 bases, with 15 bases between them. The CDR3 coding sequence is TGTGCCAGCAGTGTCGACCGTCTAAGCCACAATGAGCAGTTCTTC. Its protein is CASSVDRLSHNEQFF.

To note about this clonotype: The CDR3 carries no conserved terminal phenylalanine or tryptophan, so it likely arises from a read error. V gene TRBV11-2 combines with J gene TRBJ2-1; no reliable D call. The CDR3 covers 15 residues. From germline, CDR1 is SGHAT and CDR2 FQNNGV. Trimming pared 2 bases from V and 8 bases from J, leaving 16 bases between. CDR3 nucleotides: TGTGCCAGCAGCTTATCCAGGATGGGGTACGATGAGCAGTTCTTA. It encodes CASSLSRMGYDEQFL.

Turning to this clonotype: The junction does not match germline at one end; this may be a read error. The chain links TRBV28 to TRBJ1-5, with D possibly matching TRBD1 (5 bases). Per germline, CDR1 MDHEN and CDR2 SYDVKM. This CDR3 has 16 residues. In nucleotides, the CDR3 is TGTGGCAGCGGTCTAACAAGCAGGGTTACGAATCGGCCCCAGCATTTT. This translates into CGSGLTSRVTNRPQHF.

As for this clonotype: One end of the junction does not line up with germline, which may come from a read error. V usage is TRBV11-2 and J usage is TRBJ2-3; unclear D gene. The CDR3 totals 11 residues. Germline V gene sequence: CDR1 SGHAT, CDR2 FQNNGV. The CDR3 coding sequence is TGTACCAGCAGCCATACAGTTACGCAGTATTTT. It is translated as CTSSHTVTQYF.

The chain employs TRBV7-9 and TRBJ1-5; TRBD1 aligns across 8 bases. The end of the DNA aligns better with TRBJ2-3, so the J call may be wrong. Germline V gives CDR1 SEHNR, CDR2 FQNEAQ (reference sequence). This CDR3 is built from 15 residues. In nucleotides, the CDR3 is TGTGCCAGCAGCTCCCAGGGGGCTTGGAATCAGCCCCAGTATTTT. The encoded protein is CASSSQGAWNQPQYF.

In the case of this clonotype: Lacking the conserved final phenylalanine or tryptophan, this CDR3 likely reflects a read error. The chain uses TRBV6-2 or TRBV6-3 and TRBJ2-5; D not certain. This CDR3 region has 14 residues. CDR1 and CDR2 from the germline V gene are MNHEY and SVGEGT. Trimming took off 2 bases at V and 5 bases at J, with 12 bases between the two ends. In DNA form, the CDR3 reads TGTGCCAGCAGTTACGGCGACTCGTGGGAGACCCAGTACCTC. Its protein is CASSYGDSWETQYL.

Concerning this clonotype itself: A read error may produce the germline difference seen at one junction end. DNA of the CDR3: TGTGCCAACAGTCCGGACAGCGGCTTTGGCGGTGGCTATGAGCAGTTCTTC. Translated, it gives CANSPDSGFGGGYEQFF. V usage is TRBV10-1 and J usage is TRBJ2-1; a possible D gene is TRBD1 (6 bases). CDR1 is WNHNN and CDR2 is SYGVQD in the germline V gene (reference sequence). CDR3 size: 17 residues.

This clonotype was detected only once. At one boundary the junction diverges from the germline segment, which might be a read error. This chain uses TRBV5-1 with TRBJ2-2; 9 nucleotides agree with TRBD1. The CDR3 has 15 residues. The V gene's germline CDR1 is SGHRS and CDR2 YFSETQ. The CDR3 region has the DNA TGCGCCAGCAGCAGGGACAGGGCGGACACCCGGGAGCTGTTTTTT. Residues: CASSRDRADTRELFF.

As for this clonotype: The germline gene is not matched at one end of the junction; a read error may be the cause. This chain joins TRBV12-3 or TRBV12-4 and TRBJ1-5, with TRBD1 as a possible D gene (5 bases). The CDR3 contains 14 residues. The CDR3 reads CASNDTGCNQPQHF. DNA of the CDR3: TGTGCTAGCAATGACACAGGTTGTAATCAGCCCCAGCATTTT.

The V and J genes are TRBV12-3 or TRBV12-4 and TRBJ2-7, with D tentatively TRBD2 (6 bases). V was shortened by 10 bases and J by 2 bases, with 18 bases between the two germline ends. The CDR3 sequence is 14 residues long. CDR3 residues: CATSVAGTPYEQYF. DNA for the CDR3: TGTGCCACTAGTGTCGCGGGGACTCCCTACGAGCAGTACTTC.

About this clonotype: A much larger clone sits a single nucleotide away, making a read error possible. This chain uses TRBV5-6 with TRBJ2-3; D not certain. This CDR3 is built from 12 residues. Germline assignment: CDR1 SGHDT and CDR2 YYEEEE. In DNA form, the CDR3 reads TGTGCCAGGAGCTTCTCTTTGGATACGCAGTATTTT. It encodes CARSFSLDTQYF.

This clonotype has just one count. The germline gene is not matched at one end of the junction; a read error may be the cause. The genes are TRBV7-9 and TRBJ1-4; D is uncertain. Germline V gene sequence: CDR1 SEHNR, CDR2 FQNEAQ (reference sequence). The CDR3 totals 15 residues. The chain's CDR3 is CVSSSGDATNEKLSF. DNA of the CDR3: TGTGTCAGCAGTTCAGGCGATGCAACTAATGAAAAACTGTCTTTT.